This TCR beta chain was identified in a study of blood T cell repertoires in COVID-19. Looking at the study overall: Samples of COVID-19 (acute and convalescent) were obtained from the United States, Italy and Spain.

Study members were between about 18 and 95 years old and lived in 20 to 30 US regions. Grouping used clinical history reported by participants in a survey and questionnaire. Method: immunoSEQ multiplex PCR; TCRdb's copy keeps in-frame clones and lacks some. The sample has fewer than 350,000 clones; around 85% are singletons. This CDR3 comprises 14 residues. Per germline, CDR1 GTSNPN and CDR2 SVGIG (reference sequence). V shed 3 bases and J 8 bases; nucleotides not matched to a gene: 7. This receptor was taken from a woman aged 25 to 45 who had been exposed to COVID-19. The chain employs TRBV30 and TRBJ1-4, with TRBD1 identical over 9 bases. The source material was PBMCs or T cells enriched from blood (not recorded which). CDR3 protein: CAWRQGATGEKLFF. The CDR3 coding sequence is TGTGCCTGGAGACAGGGGGCCACAGGGGAAAAACTGTTTTTT.